This entry features one TCR beta chain sequence. Its specificity is unknown. The data stem from a study of identical twins. Regarding the study as a whole: High-abundance cord blood beta clonotypes had fewer insertions; memory repertoires showed none.

TCRdb recomputed calls from the 5' RACE reads with MiXCR, one row per CDR3 protein. The table has about 450,000 distinct CDR3 sequences, roughly 20% seen once. Healthy Caucasians, and only they, were the donors. This CDR3 has 15 residues. Germline values: CDR1 LGHDT, CDR2 YNNKEL (reference sequence). Trimming shortened V by 0 bases and J by 2 bases, and 9 bases separated the two germline ends. The sample taken for sequencing was naive T cells sorted from blood. This chain uses TRBV3-1 with TRBJ2-3; a possible D gene is TRBD2 (5 bases). The sequence was obtained from a man over 45 in good health. The CDR3 is CASSQDTGNTDTQYF. Here the CDR3 DNA reads TGTGCCAGCAGCCAAGATACGGGGAACACAGATACGCAGTATTTT.